Described below is a single T cell receptor beta chain sequence and its context. The data stem from a study of cytomegalovirus exposure and HLA in healthy donors. The germline V and J ends were trimmed by 7 bases and 0 bases, with 11 bases remaining between them. Germline V gene lookup returns CDR1 SGDLS and CDR2 YYNGEE. This CDR3 contains 14 residues. 60 Vbeta and 13 Jbeta primers were used in PCR. Sequenced by immunoSEQ multiplex PCR; TCRdb stores in-frame clones only, minus some. The sample lists approximately 100,000 clones; 75% to 85% were seen once. The sample taken for sequencing was PBMCs. This chain joins TRBV9 and TRBJ1-3; D gene uncertain. This clonotype was sampled from a woman in her 50s in good health and CMV-seropositive. The CDR3: CASSNRGSGNTIYF. The CDR3 nucleotides are TGTGCCAGCTCCAACCGGGGCTCTGGAAACACCATATATTTT.